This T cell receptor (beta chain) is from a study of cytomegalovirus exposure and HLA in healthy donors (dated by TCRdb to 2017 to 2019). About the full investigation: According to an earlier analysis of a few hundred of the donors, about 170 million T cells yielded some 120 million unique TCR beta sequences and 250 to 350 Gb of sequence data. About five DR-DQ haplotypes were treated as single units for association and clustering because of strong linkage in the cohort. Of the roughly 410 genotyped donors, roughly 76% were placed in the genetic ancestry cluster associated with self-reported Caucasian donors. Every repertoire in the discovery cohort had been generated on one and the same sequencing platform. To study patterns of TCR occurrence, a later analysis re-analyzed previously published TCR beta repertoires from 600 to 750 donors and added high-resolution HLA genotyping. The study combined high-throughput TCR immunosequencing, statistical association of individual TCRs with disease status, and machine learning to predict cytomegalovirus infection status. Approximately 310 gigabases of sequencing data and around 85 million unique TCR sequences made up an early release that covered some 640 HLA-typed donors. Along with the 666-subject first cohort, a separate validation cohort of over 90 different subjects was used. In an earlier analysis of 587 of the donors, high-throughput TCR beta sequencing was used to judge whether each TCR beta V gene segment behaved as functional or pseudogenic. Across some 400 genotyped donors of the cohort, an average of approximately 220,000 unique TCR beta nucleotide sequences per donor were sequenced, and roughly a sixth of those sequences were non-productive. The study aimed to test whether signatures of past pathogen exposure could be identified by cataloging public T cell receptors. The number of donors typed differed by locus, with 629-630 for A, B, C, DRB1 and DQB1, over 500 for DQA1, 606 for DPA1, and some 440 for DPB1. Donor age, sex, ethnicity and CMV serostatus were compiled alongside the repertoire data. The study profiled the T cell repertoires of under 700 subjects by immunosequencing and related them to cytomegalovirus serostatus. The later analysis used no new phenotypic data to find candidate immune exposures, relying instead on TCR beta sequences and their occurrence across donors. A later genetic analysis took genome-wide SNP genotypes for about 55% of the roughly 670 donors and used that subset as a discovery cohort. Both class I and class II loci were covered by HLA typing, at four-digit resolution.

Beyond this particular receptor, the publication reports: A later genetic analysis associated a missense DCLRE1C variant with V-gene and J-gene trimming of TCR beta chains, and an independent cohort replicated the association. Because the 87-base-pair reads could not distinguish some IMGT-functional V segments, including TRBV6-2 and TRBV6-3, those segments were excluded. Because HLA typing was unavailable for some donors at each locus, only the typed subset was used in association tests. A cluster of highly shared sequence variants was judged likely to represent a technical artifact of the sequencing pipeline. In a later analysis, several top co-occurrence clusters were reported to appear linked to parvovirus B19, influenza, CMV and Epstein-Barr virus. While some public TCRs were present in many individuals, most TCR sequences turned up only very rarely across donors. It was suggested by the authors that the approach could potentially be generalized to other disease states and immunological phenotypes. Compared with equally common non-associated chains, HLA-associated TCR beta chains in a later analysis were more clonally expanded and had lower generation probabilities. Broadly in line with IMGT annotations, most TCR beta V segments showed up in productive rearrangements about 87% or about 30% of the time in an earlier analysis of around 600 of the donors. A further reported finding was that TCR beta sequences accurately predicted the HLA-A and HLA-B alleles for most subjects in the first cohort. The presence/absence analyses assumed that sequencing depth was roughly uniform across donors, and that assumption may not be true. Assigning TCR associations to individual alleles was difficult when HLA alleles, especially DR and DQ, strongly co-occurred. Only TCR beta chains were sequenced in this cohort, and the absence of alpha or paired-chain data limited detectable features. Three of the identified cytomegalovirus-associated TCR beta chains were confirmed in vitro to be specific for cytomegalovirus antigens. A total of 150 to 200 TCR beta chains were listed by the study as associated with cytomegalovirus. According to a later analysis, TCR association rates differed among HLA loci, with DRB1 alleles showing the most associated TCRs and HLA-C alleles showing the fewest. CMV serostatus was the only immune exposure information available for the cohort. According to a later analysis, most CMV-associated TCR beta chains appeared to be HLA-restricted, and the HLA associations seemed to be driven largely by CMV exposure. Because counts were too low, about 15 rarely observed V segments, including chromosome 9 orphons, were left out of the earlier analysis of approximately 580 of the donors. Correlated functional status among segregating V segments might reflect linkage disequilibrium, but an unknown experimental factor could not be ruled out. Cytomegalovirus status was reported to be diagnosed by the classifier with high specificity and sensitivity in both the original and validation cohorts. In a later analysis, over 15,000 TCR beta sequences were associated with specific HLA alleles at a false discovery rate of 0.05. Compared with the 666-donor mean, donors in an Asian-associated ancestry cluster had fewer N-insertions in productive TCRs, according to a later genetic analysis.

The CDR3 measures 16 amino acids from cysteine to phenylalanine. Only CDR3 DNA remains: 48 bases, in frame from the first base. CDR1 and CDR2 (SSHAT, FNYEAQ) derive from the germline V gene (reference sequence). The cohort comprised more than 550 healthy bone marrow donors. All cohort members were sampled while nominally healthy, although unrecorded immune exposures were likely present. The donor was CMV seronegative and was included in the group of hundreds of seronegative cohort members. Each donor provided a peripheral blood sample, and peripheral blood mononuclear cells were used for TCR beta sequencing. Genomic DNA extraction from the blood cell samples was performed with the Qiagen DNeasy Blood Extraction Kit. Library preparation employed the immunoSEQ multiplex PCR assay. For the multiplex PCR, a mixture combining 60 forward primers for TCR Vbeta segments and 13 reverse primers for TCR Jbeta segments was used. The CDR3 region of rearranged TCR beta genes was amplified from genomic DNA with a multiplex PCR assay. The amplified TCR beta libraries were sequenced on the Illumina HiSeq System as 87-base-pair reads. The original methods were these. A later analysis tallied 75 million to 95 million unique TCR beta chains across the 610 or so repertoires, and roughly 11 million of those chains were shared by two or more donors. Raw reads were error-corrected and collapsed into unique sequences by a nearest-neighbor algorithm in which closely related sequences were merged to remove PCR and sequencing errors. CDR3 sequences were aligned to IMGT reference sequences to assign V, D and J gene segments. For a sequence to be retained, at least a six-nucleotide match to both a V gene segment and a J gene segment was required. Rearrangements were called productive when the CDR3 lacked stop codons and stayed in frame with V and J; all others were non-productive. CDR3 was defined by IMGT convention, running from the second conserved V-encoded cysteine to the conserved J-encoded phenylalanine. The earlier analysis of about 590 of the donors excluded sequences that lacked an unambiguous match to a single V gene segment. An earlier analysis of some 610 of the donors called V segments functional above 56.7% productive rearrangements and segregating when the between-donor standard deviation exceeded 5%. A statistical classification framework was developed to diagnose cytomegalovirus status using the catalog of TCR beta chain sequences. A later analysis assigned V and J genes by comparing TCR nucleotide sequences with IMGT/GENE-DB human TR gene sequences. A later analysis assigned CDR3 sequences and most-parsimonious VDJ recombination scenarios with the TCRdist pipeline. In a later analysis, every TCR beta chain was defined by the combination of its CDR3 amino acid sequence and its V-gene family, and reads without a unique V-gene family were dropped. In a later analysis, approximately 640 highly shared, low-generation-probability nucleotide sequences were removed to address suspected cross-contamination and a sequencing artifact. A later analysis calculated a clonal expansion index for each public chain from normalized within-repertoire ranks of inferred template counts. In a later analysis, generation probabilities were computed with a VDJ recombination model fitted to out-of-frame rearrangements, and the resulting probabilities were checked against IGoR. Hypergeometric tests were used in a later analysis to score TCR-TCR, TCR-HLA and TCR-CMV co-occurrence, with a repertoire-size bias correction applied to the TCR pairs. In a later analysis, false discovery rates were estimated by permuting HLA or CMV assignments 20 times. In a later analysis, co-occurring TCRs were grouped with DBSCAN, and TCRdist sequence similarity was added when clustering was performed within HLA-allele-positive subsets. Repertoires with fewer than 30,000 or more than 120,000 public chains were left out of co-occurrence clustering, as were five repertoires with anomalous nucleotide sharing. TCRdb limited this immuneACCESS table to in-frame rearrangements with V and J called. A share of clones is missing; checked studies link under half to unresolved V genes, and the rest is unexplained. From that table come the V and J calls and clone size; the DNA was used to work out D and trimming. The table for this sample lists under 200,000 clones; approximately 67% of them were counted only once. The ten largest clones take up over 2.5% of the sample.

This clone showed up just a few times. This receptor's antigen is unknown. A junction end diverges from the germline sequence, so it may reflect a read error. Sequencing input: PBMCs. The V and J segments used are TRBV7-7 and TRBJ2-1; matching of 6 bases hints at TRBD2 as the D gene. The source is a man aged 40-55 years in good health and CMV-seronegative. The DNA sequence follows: TGTGCTAGCAGCTTCGGTACAGTCGGCGGGAACGATGAGCAGTTCTTC. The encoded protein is CASSFGTVGGNDEQFF.